The following is a T cell receptor beta chain sequence with its context. These data are taken from a study of blood T cell repertoires in COVID-19. The wider study: Sources were T cells, B-cell-depleted T cells, or PBMCs; the material itself was cDNA or gDNA.

In the original workflow: Estimation of nucleated cell counts relied on the amplification of reference gene primers. Sequenced by immunoSEQ multiplex PCR; TCRdb stores in-frame clones only, minus some. D and trimming come from the DNA, and the V and J calls and clone size come from that table. Altogether about 140,000 clones are present, 88% being singletons, with the ten largest covering more than 2%. Trimming left V 2 bases short and J 2 bases short, with 21 bases between. The CDR3 has 18 amino acids. Germline V gene sequence: CDR1 WSHSY, CDR2 SAAADI. Source material: peripheral blood. The sequence came from a human donor with COVID-19, enrolled during active disease. The donor label of this sample is uncertain. The genes are TRBV10-2 and TRBJ1-1; maybe TRBD1 (6 bases). In DNA form, the CDR3 reads TGCGCCAGCAGTGAGCCTACAGGGTATGGTTGGGGAAACACTGAAGCTTTCTTT. Translated, it gives CASSEPTGYGWGNTEAFF.